This section outlines one T cell receptor beta chain sequence together with its context. What it binds is not known. The data were obtained in a study of cytomegalovirus exposure and HLA in healthy donors. The PCR was carried out with 60 Vbeta primers and 13 Jbeta primers. TCRdb's copy holds only in-frame clones and misses some; the assay was immunoSEQ multiplex PCR. The sample consists of about 200,000 clones, almost 80% of them appearing once. Donors likely had unrecorded immune exposures despite being nominally healthy when sampled. The V end was cut by 2 bases, the J end by 4 bases, with 9 bases between. Germline lookup yields CDR1 SGHTA and CDR2 FQGNSA. CDR3 length: 14 amino acids. General study results and limits: The likely origin of a cluster of highly shared sequence variants was a sequencing artifact.

The V call is TRBV7-2, the J call TRBJ2-4; D ambiguous. Input material: PBMCs. The origin of this receptor is a male donor in good health and CMV-seronegative. The CDR3 here is CASSLIASKNIQYF. Written as DNA, the CDR3 is TGTGCCAGCAGCTTAATAGCCAGTAAAAACATTCAGTACTTC. Together with reference TRBV7-2 and TRBJ2-4, the CDR3 gives the full variable domain: GAGVSQSPSNKVTEKGKDVELRCDPISGHTALYWYRQSLGQGLEFLIYFQGNSAPDKSGLPSDRFSAERTGGSVSTLTIQRTQQEDSAVYLCASSLIASKNIQYFGAGTRLSVL.